One sample yielded the 15 T cell receptor beta chains listed below, sequenced in a study of T-cell memory formation after mild COVID-19. MiXCR, applied by TCRdb to the 5' RACE reads, yields one record per CDR3 protein. The top ten hold 2% to 2.5% of the sample, which has about 180,000 distinct CDR3 sequences, about a sixth seen once. The specimen sequenced was PBMCs or a T cell subset sorted from them (not recorded which). These TCRs come from an adult woman who had mild COVID-19 (a few samples of this study predate the infection). Cell type and time point are not known.

This clonotype appeared a few times. The J gene is TRBJ2-5, the V gene TRBV30, with TRBD2 matching 12 bases. This CDR3 comprises 14 residues. CDR1 and CDR2 from the germline V gene are GTSNPN and SVGIG (reference sequence). Trimming took 2 bases from V and 4 from J; bases not matched to a gene: 2. CDR3 region: CAWSSGLAGETQYF. CDR3 nucleotide sequence: TGTGCCTGGAGTTCGGGACTAGCGGGAGAGACCCAGTACTTC.

This clonotype was detected a few times. The chain carries TRBV20-1 and TRBJ1-2; TRBD1 might be the D (5 bases). V was pared by 2 bases and J by 0 bases, with 19 bases between. The CDR3 spans 17 residues. Germline V CDR1 and CDR2: DFQATT, SNEGSKA (reference sequence). The DNA for the CDR3 is TGCAGTGCTAGAACCCGGGGCCACGGGGCCTCTAACTATGGCTACACCTTC. This sequence encodes CSARTRGHGASNYGYTF.

The chain carries TRBV20-1 and TRBJ2-3, with 10 positions matching TRBD1. The V gene end was trimmed by 5 bases and the J gene end by 4 bases; junction bases not matched to a gene: 6. The CDR3 sequence is 14 residues long. CDR1 and CDR2 (germline): DFQATT, SNEGSKA (reference sequence). CDR3 sequence (DNA): TGCAGTGCTGCAGACAGGGGGCGCGCAGATACGCAGTATTTT. This translates into CSAADRGRADTQYF.

Ten or more counts support this clonotype. V usage is TRBV20-1 and J usage is TRBJ2-3; no firm D call. Germline V CDR1 and CDR2: DFQATT, SNEGSKA (reference sequence). Between the trimmed V and J ends, which lost 4 bases and 0 bases, there was a span of 8 bases. The CDR3 is 13 amino acids. CDR3 DNA sequence: TGCAGTGCTACGATACTGAGCACAGATACGCAGTATTTT. It encodes CSATILSTDTQYF.

This clonotype was counted a few times. J is TRBJ1-4 and V is TRBV12-3 or TRBV12-4; TRBD1 might be the D (5 bases). V dropped 6 bases and J dropped 5 bases, with 7 bases sitting between them. The CDR3 has 12 residues. This CDR3 reads CASRRGNEKLFF. CDR3 DNA: TGTGCCAGCAGGCGGGGGAATGAAAAACTGTTTTTT.

In this sample, this clonotype turned up a few times. CDR3 sequence reads: CASSRTGGAHNEQFF. The CDR3 coding sequence is TGCGCCAGCAGTAGGACAGGGGGCGCCCACAATGAGCAGTTCTTC. The gene calls are TRBV5-1 and TRBJ2-1; 11 bases line up with TRBD1. V trimming: 5 bases; J trimming: 5 bases; junction bases outside the gene matches: 6. This CDR3 is built from 15 residues. The germline V gene has CDR1 SGHRS and CDR2 YFSETQ.

The chain recombines TRBV2 with TRBJ1-2; possible D gene TRBD1, 5 bases. CDR3 length equals 13 residues. Germline V gene sequence: CDR1 SNHLY, CDR2 FYNNEI. V lost 2 bases and J lost 4, with 8 bases in between. In DNA, the CDR3 is TGTGCCAGCAGTGAATCCGGGGGCTATGGCTACACCTTC. Translation: CASSESGGYGYTF. Full variable domain (outside the CDR3, taken from reference TRBV2 and TRBJ1-2): EPEVTQTPSHQVTQMGQEVILRCVPISNHLYFYWYRQILGQKVEFLVSFYNNEISEKSEIFDDQFSVERPDGSNFTLKIRSTKLEDSAMYFCASSESGGYGYTFGSGTRLTVV.

To note about this clonotype: Compared with germline, one end of the junction differs, possibly owing to a read error. The rearrangement uses TRBV3-1 and TRBJ1-2, with D possibly matching TRBD1 (6 bases). Germline V gene data show CDR1 as LGHDT and CDR2 as YNNKEL (reference sequence). This CDR3 comprises 17 residues. Here the CDR3 reads CASSQDWSGGLNYGYTF. In DNA form, the CDR3 reads TGTGCCAGCAGCCAAGACTGGTCCGGGGGCCTTAACTATGGATACACCTTC.

This clonotype was picked up a small number of times. The chain uses TRBV14 and TRBJ1-2, with 7 bases matching TRBD1. This CDR3 comprises 15 residues. Germline-derived CDR1 and CDR2 are SGHDN and FVKESK. Losses at the gene ends were 4 bases for V and 2 bases for J; bases not matched to a gene: 7. CDR3 nucleotides: TGTGCCAGCAGCCGGGACAGCTTATTGAACTATGGCTACACCTTC. Encoded protein: CASSRDSLLNYGYTF. The full variable domain, its missing parts supplied by reference TRBV14 and TRBJ1-2, is EAGVTQFPSHSVIEKGQTVTLRCDPISGHDNLYWYRRVMGKEIKFLLHFVKESKQDESGMPNNRFLAERTGGTYSTLKVQPAELEDSGVYFCASSRDSLLNYGYTFGSGTRLTVV.

A few counts support this clonotype. DNA of the CDR3: TGCGCCAGCAGCTTGGAGACGACAGGGGTTGGCTACACCTTC. As protein: CASSLETTGVGYTF. The genes are TRBV5-1 and TRBJ1-2; the match to TRBD1 covers 8 bases. CDR1 and CDR2 (germline): SGHRS, YFSETQ. V lost 0 bases and J lost 7; bases outside the gene matches: 5. The CDR3 is 14 amino acids.

In DNA, the CDR3 is TGTGCCAGCAGCCAGACGGGACAGGGAGCTGAAGCTTTCTTT. Translation: CASSQTGQGAEAFF. V gene TRBV7-9 combines with J gene TRBJ1-1, with 9 bases that match TRBD1. The germline V gene encodes CDR1 SEHNR and CDR2 FQNEAQ (reference sequence). With V trimmed by 5 bases and J by 6 bases, 7 bases remained unmatched. This CDR3 spans 14 amino acids.

The genes are TRBV7-3 and TRBJ1-1; 10 positions agree with TRBD1. Germline loops: CDR1 SGHTA, CDR2 FQGTGA. The CDR3 spans 14 residues. Losses at the gene ends were 5 bases for V and 4 bases for J; bases not matched to a gene: 4. CDR3 protein: CASSRRTGGTEAFF. CDR3 in DNA: TGTGCCAGCAGCAGGAGGACAGGGGGCACTGAAGCTTTCTTT.

V and J are TRBV14 and TRBJ2-2; TRBD2 aligns across 9 bases. Germline V gene sequence: CDR1 SGHDN, CDR2 FVKESK. The length of the CDR3 is 15 residues. After removal of 1 base from V and 6 bases from J, the junction contained 3 bases not matched to a gene. CDR3 in DNA: TGTGCCAGCAGCCAAGGTAGCGGGAGCGCCGGGGAGCTGTTTTTT. Translation gives CASSQGSGSAGELFF. Full variable domain (outside the CDR3, taken from reference TRBV14 and TRBJ2-2): EAGVTQFPSHSVIEKGQTVTLRCDPISGHDNLYWYRRVMGKEIKFLLHFVKESKQDESGMPNNRFLAERTGGTYSTLKVQPAELEDSGVYFCASSQGSGSAGELFFGEGSRLTVL.

This clonotype has just a few counts. The chain links TRBV7-9 to TRBJ2-5, with a tentative D call TRBD1 (6 bases). Trimming removed 5 bases from V and 1 base from J, with 11 bases in between. CDR1 and CDR2 (germline): SEHNR, FQNEAQ (reference sequence). This CDR3 contains 14 residues. As DNA, the CDR3 is TGTGCCAGCAGCCCAAGGACAGTCCAAGAGACCCAGTACTTC. The encoded protein is CASSPRTVQETQYF.

The J gene is TRBJ1-2, the V gene TRBV29-1; TRBD1 is a possible D gene (5 bases). The CDR3 loop spans 13 amino acids. Per the germline V gene, CDR1 is SQVTM and CDR2 is ANQGSEA. Trimming took off 4 bases at V and 0 bases at J, with 9 bases between the two ends. Here the CDR3 DNA reads TGCAGCGTTGGCCAGGGACCTAACTATGGCTACACCTTC. Amino acids: CSVGQGPNYGYTF.